Listed here are 13 T cell receptor beta chains from one sample, sequenced in a study of blood T cell repertoires in COVID-19. Assay: immunoSEQ multiplex PCR; the TCRdb copy retains only in-frame clones and omits some. The data contain around 240,000 clones, roughly 83% of them singletons. Sequencing was performed on PBMCs or T cells enriched from blood (not recorded which). The receptors were gathered from a woman between 45 and 65 years old who had recovered from COVID-19.

This clone showed up just once. The chain has TRBV3-1 (or the pseudogene TRBV3-2) and TRBJ1-4, with 8 nucleotides matching TRBD1. There are 18 residues in the CDR3. V lost 0 bases, J lost 3 bases, and 9 bases stayed unmatched. Germline loops: CDR1 LGHDT, CDR2 YNNKEL (reference sequence). The CDR3: CASSQEVSAGGPNEKLFF. The CDR3 bases are TGTGCCAGCAGCCAAGAAGTCTCGGCAGGGGGCCCTAATGAAAAACTGTTTTTT.

V gene TRBV9 combines with J gene TRBJ2-2, with 14 bases that match TRBD2. CDR1 is SGDLS, CDR2 YYNGEE, per germline. Unmatched junction bases numbered 4, after V lost 3 bases and J lost 6 bases. This CDR3 has 16 amino acids. The CDR3 protein is CASSAGTSGRSGELFF. CDR3 nucleotide sequence: TGTGCCAGCAGCGCTGGGACTAGCGGGAGATCCGGGGAGCTGTTTTTT.

CDR3 in amino acids: CAIMSQGGETQYF. CDR3 nucleotides: TGTGCCATCATGTCACAGGGGGGAGAGACCCAGTACTTC. V gene TRBV10-3 combines with J gene TRBJ2-5; 8 bases line up with TRBD1. Trimming took 7 bases from V and 4 from J; bases not matched to a gene: 5. The CDR3 extends over 13 amino acids. Germline V gene lookup returns CDR1 ENHRY and CDR2 SYGVKD.

The J gene is TRBJ2-7, the V gene TRBV19; D gene unclear. Trimming took 0 bases from V and 4 from J, leaving 13 bases between them. The germline gives CDR1 LNHDA, CDR2 SQIVND (reference sequence). The CDR3 extends over 15 amino acids. CDR3 DNA sequence: TGTGCCAGTAGTATAGACTGGAACAGTGGGTACGAGCAGTACTTC. Protein sequence: CASSIDWNSGYEQYF. Supplemented by reference TRBV19 and TRBJ2-7, the full variable domain reads DGGITQSPKYLFRKEGQNVTLSCEQNLNHDAMYWYRQDPGQGLRLIYYSQIVNDFQKGDIAEGYSVSREKKESFPLTVTSAQKNPTAFYLCASSIDWNSGYEQYFGPGTRLTVT.

The sample holds a few counts of this clone. This chain uses TRBV11-3 with TRBJ2-2; TRBD2 aligns across 12 bases. V was clipped by 6 bases and J by 7 bases; unmatched bases: 6. The CDR3 loop spans 15 amino acids. The germline gives CDR1 SGHNT, CDR2 YENEEA. The CDR3 region has the DNA TGTGCCAGCAGTCTAGCGGGAGGGCCCGTCGGGGAGCTGTTTTTT. Its protein is CASSLAGGPVGELFF.

This chain uses TRBV9 with TRBJ2-6, with 7 nucleotides matching TRBD1. Germline loops: CDR1 SGDLS, CDR2 YYNGEE. After removal of 2 bases from V and 1 base from J, the junction contained 6 bases not matched to a gene. The CDR3 has 17 amino acids. CDR3 in amino acids: CASSVRDSHSGANVLTF. The CDR3 nucleotides read TGTGCCAGCAGCGTCCGGGACAGCCATTCTGGGGCCAACGTCCTGACTTTC.

The chain has TRBV10-3 and TRBJ1-2; D is unclear. Trimming took off 4 bases at V and 1 base at J, with 10 bases between the two ends. This CDR3 has 14 amino acids. Germline-derived CDR1 and CDR2 are ENHRY and SYGVKD. In DNA, the CDR3 is TGTGCCATCAGTGTGGGCAGTAGTAACTATGGCTACACCTTC. Amino acid sequence: CAISVGSSNYGYTF.

The chain couples TRBV4-3 to TRBJ2-3, with 10 bases identical to TRBD2. J lost 6 bases, V lost 10 bases, and 13 bases had no gene match. CDR1 and CDR2 (germline): LGHNA, YSLEER. This CDR3 has 15 residues. The CDR3 sequence: CATQARAGGWDTQYF. CDR3 coding DNA: TGCGCCACTCAAGCCCGAGCGGGGGGGTGGGATACGCAGTATTTT.

CDR3 region: CASSQDRRGYQPQHF. CDR3 bases: TGTGCCAGCAGCCAAGATCGGCGGGGTTATCAGCCCCAGCATTTT. The chain recombines TRBV4-2 with TRBJ1-5; no definite D call. Trimming removed 0 bases from V and 5 bases from J, with 11 bases in between. The germline gives CDR1 LGHNA, CDR2 YNFKEQ. CDR3 length equals 15 residues.

A note on this clone: Other DNA sequences of this sample code for an identical CDR3. The CDR3 sequence: CASSLGGSSYNEQFF. The CDR3 DNA sequence: TGCGCCAGCAGCTTGGGCGGGAGCTCCTACAATGAGCAGTTCTTC. The V call is TRBV5-1, the J call TRBJ2-1; TRBD2 matches 7 bases. V lost 0 bases to trimming and J lost 0 bases; unmatched junction nucleotides: 0. The CDR3 spans 15 residues. Germline CDR1 SGHRS, CDR2 YFSETQ.

The chain uses TRBV30 and TRBJ1-5; 9 bases match TRBD1. CDR1 and CDR2 (germline): GTSNPN, SVGIG (reference sequence). The ends lost 6 bases at V and 1 base at J; junction bases unmatched: 1. The CDR3 covers 13 residues. The CDR3, as DNA: TGTGCCTGTGACAGGGGGAGCAATCAGCCCCAGCATTTT. Its protein is CACDRGSNQPQHF.

The rearrangement joins TRBV4-3 to TRBJ2-7, with D uncertain. Germline values: CDR1 LGHNA, CDR2 YSLEER. The V gene lost 0 bases and the J gene lost 4 bases, with 7 bases spanning the gap. This CDR3 contains 13 residues. The CDR3 DNA sequence: TGCGCCAGCAGCCAAGACCGAGGTTACGAGCAGTACTTC. It yields the protein CASSQDRGYEQYF.

The rearrangement uses TRBV5-1 and TRBJ1-1; TRBD1 might be the D (5 bases). The CDR3 spans 14 residues. V was trimmed by 5 bases and J by 7 bases, leaving 18 bases between them. Germline V gives CDR1 SGHRS, CDR2 YFSETQ. In DNA form, the CDR3 reads TGCGCCAGCAGGGTCACAGCGGGGCAGGATGAAGCTTTCTTT. Translation: CASRVTAGQDEAFF.